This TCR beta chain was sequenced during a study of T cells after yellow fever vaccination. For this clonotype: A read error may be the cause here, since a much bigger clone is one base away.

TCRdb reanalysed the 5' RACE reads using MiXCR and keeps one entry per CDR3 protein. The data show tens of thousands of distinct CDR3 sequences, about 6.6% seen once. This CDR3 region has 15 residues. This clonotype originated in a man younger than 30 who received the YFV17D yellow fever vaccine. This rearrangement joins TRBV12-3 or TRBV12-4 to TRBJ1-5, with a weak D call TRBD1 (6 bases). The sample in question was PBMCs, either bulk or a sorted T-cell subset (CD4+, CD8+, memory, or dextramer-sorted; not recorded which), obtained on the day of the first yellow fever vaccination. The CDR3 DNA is TGTGCCGGCAGTTTTGGGCAGGGGCTGAATCAGCCCCAGCATTTT. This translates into CAGSFGQGLNQPQHF.